This passage covers 15 T cell receptor beta chains from one sample sequenced in a study of OX40 agonist ivuxolimab in advanced cancers. TCRdb keeps only in-frame clones here, not all; method: immunoSEQ multiplex PCR. The sample carries under 40,000 clones, just under 90% recorded once. Source: CD4+ or CD8+ T cells sorted from blood, taken in a trial of the OX40 agonist ivuxolimab. Receptors originate from an adult with an advanced solid tumor such as melanoma, head and neck, liver or kidney cancer.

J is TRBJ1-5 and V is TRBV19; 8 nucleotides match TRBD1. Germline assignment: CDR1 LNHDA and CDR2 SQIVND (reference sequence). V dropped 3 bases and J dropped 1; count of bases not matched to a gene: 5. The CDR3 consists of 16 residues. The CDR3 DNA is TGTGCCAGTAGTATTGACAGGGGTTCGAGCAATCAGCCCCAGCATTTT. This encodes CASSIDRGSSNQPQHF.

The chain has TRBV29-1 and TRBJ1-2; D remains ambiguous. Looked up from germline, CDR1 is SQVTM and CDR2 is ANQGSEA. The CDR3 extends over 10 amino acids. V lost 1 base and J lost 10, with 7 bases in between. Here the CDR3 reads CSVEGRFYTF. The DNA for the CDR3 is TGCAGCGTTGAAGGGCGGTTCTACACCTTC.

V usage is TRBV7-9 and J usage is TRBJ2-7; 10 nucleotides match TRBD2. Germline lookup yields CDR1 SEHNR and CDR2 FQNEAQ (reference sequence). The CDR3 loop spans 15 amino acids. V lost 6 bases, J lost 2 bases, and 7 bases stayed unmatched. CDR3 DNA: TGTGCCAGCAGACCCACTAGCGGGAATACCTACGAGCAGTACTTC. Its translation: CASRPTSGNTYEQYF.

The chain couples TRBV9 to TRBJ1-2; a possible D gene is TRBD1 (5 bases). The V gene's germline CDR1 is SGDLS and CDR2 YYNGEE. The CDR3 runs to 13 residues. The ends were cut back, 1 base at V and 8 bases at J, with 12 bases in the middle. Here the CDR3 DNA reads TGTGCCAGCAGCGTAAGTGTAGGGGACGGCTACACCTTC. Its protein product is CASSVSVGDGYTF. Looking up the rest from reference TRBV9 and TRBJ1-2 gives the full variable domain: DSGVTQTPKHLITATGQRVTLRCSPRSGDLSVYWYQQSLDQGLQFLIQYYNGEERAKGNILERFSAQQFPDLHSELNLSSLELGDSALYFCASSVSVGDGYTFGSGTRLTVV.

This chain links TRBV6-5 with TRBJ2-4, with D maybe TRBD1 (5 bases). This CDR3 region has 14 residues. Trimming took off 2 bases at V and 4 bases at J, with 9 bases between the two ends. Looked up from germline, CDR1 is MNHEY and CDR2 is SVGAGI. The CDR3 nucleotides read TGTGCCAGCAGTTACGGGGCGGAGAAAAACATTCAGTACTTC. Amino acids: CASSYGAEKNIQYF.

The DNA of the CDR3 is TGTGCCAGCAGGCAGGGCCACGAGCAGTACTTC. Translating it yields CASRQGHEQYF. This chain connects TRBV7-8 to TRBJ2-7; TRBD1 might be the D (5 bases). V dropped 6 bases and J dropped 5 bases, with 8 bases sitting between them. The CDR3 is made up of 11 amino acids. Germline V gives CDR1 SGHVS, CDR2 FQNEAQ.

In this sample, this clone turned up a few times. The chain links TRBV29-1 to TRBJ1-2; D might be TRBD1 (6 bases). V dropped 7 bases and J dropped 4 bases, with 16 bases sitting between them. Germline V gene sequence: CDR1 SQVTM, CDR2 ANQGSEA. The CDR3 totals 13 residues. CDR3 in amino acids: CSAETGRSYGYTF. The CDR3 DNA follows: TGCAGCGCAGAGACAGGCCGCTCCTATGGCTACACCTTC.

The chain couples TRBV2 to TRBJ1-2; D is uncertain. From germline, CDR1 is SNHLY and CDR2 FYNNEI. This CDR3 spans 14 amino acids. The V end lost 1 base, the J end lost 4 bases, and 10 bases lay between the germline ends. The CDR3 sequence: CASSEVLLSYGYTF. In DNA form, the CDR3 reads TGTGCCAGCAGTGAAGTCCTACTATCCTATGGCTACACCTTC.

The J gene is TRBJ1-4, the V gene TRBV4-1; weak D call: TRBD1 (6 bases). This CDR3 has 19 residues. V dropped 0 bases and J dropped 1 base, with 18 bases sitting between them. Germline CDR1 MGHRA, CDR2 YSYEKL. DNA for the CDR3: TGCGCCAGCAGCCAAGATTCAGGGGACAACTACGGAACTAATGAAAAACTGTTTTTT. Translated: CASSQDSGDNYGTNEKLFF.

The rearrangement joins TRBV9 to TRBJ1-2; no clear D. V lost 0 bases, J lost 6 bases, and 9 bases lay in between. The CDR3 spans 13 residues. Germline-derived CDR1 and CDR2 are SGDLS and YYNGEE. The CDR3 DNA is TGTGCCAGCAGCGTAGCGGACTCTGATGGCTACACCTTC. It yields the protein CASSVADSDGYTF.

In this sample, this clone is medium-sized. This chain uses TRBV11-2 with TRBJ2-7, with TRBD1 matching 9 bases. Germline lookup yields CDR1 SGHAT and CDR2 FQNNGV. This CDR3 contains 17 residues. V lost 0 bases to trimming and J lost 3 bases; unmatched junction nucleotides: 9. CDR3 nucleotides: TGTGCCAGCAGCTTAGATTATCCCCGGACAGGGGTCTACGAGCAGTACTTC. Residues: CASSLDYPRTGVYEQYF. The full variable domain, in which reference TRBV11-2 and TRBJ2-7 provide the parts outside the CDR3, is EAGVAQSPRYKIIEKRQSVAFWCNPISGHATLYWYQQILGQGPKLLIQFQNNGVVDDSQLPKDRFSAERLKGVDSTLKIQPAKLEDSAVYLCASSLDYPRTGVYEQYFGPGTRLTVT.

This chain joins TRBV28 and TRBJ1-4, with D perhaps TRBD1 (6 bases). This CDR3 has 16 amino acids. Germline lookup yields CDR1 MDHEN and CDR2 SYDVKM. Trimming removed 4 bases from V and 3 bases from J, with 15 bases in between. Written as DNA, the CDR3 is TGTGCCAGCAGTTCACTAACAGGGCTCCCTAATGAAAAACTGTTTTTT. Residues: CASSSLTGLPNEKLFF.

DNA of the CDR3: TGTGCCAGCAGTTACCCACAGGGGGCCATGAACACTGAAGCTTTCTTT. This sequence encodes CASSYPQGAMNTEAFF. The chain combines TRBV6-6 with TRBJ1-1; 9 bases align to TRBD1. This CDR3 contains 16 residues. With V trimmed by 2 bases and J by 0 bases, 4 bases remained unmatched. Germline values: CDR1 MNHNY, CDR2 SVGAGI (reference sequence).

The chain has TRBV9 and TRBJ2-5, with 9 bases fitting TRBD1. This CDR3 region has 16 residues. V gave up 4 bases and J gave up 0 bases; unmatched junction bases: 7. CDR1 is SGDLS, CDR2 YYNGEE, per germline. The CDR3 protein is CASSPRDRAYQETQYF. For the CDR3, the DNA is TGTGCCAGCAGCCCCCGGGACAGGGCGTACCAAGAGACCCAGTACTTC.

V usage is TRBV7-9 and J usage is TRBJ1-4, with D possibly being TRBD1 (5 bases). The CDR3 has 15 amino acids. Trimming removed 4 bases from V and 3 bases from J, with 12 bases in between. In germline, CDR1 is SEHNR, CDR2 FQNEAQ (reference sequence). The CDR3 protein is CASSWLTASNEKLFF. The DNA of the CDR3 is TGTGCCAGCAGCTGGCTGACAGCTTCTAATGAAAAACTGTTTTTT. Filled out from reference TRBV7-9 and TRBJ1-4, the complete variable domain reads DTGVSQNPRHKITKRGQNVTFRCDPISEHNRLYWYRQTLGQGPEFLTYFQNEAQLEKSRLLSDRFSAERPKGSFSTLEIQRTEQGDSAMYLCASSWLTASNEKLFFGSGTQLSVL.